The 28 T cell receptor beta chains given below trace back to one sample, sequenced in a study of blood T cells in healthy people across ages. The authors ran a second PCR of about 6 to 12 cycles using a sample-barcoded 5' primer and a J-beta primer mix. MiXCR, applied by TCRdb to the 5' RACE reads, yields one record per CDR3 protein. Here the sample spans more than 1.4 million distinct CDR3 sequences, 42% being singletons. Specimen: blood. The receptors come from a woman between 18 and 30 years old in good health.

This clonotype has more than one count but fewer than ten. V and J are TRBV9 and TRBJ2-1, with a tentative D call TRBD1 (5 bases). Deletions cut 3 bases from V and 5 bases from J, with 18 bases between. There are 16 residues in the CDR3. Germline CDR1 and CDR2: SGDLS and YYNGEE. In nucleotides, the CDR3 is TGTGCCAGCAGCGCCTCGGACACCTTGGAGAACAATGAGCAGTTCTTC. This translates into CASSASDTLENNEQFF. Using reference TRBV9 and TRBJ2-1 for the parts outside the CDR3, the full variable domain is DSGVTQTPKHLITATGQRVTLRCSPRSGDLSVYWYQQSLDQGLQFLIQYYNGEERAKGNILERFSAQQFPDLHSELNLSSLELGDSALYFCASSASDTLENNEQFFGPGTRLTVL.

This clonotype occurred a few times. CDR3: CSAKTGTDHGYTF. The CDR3, as DNA: TGCAGTGCTAAAACCGGGACAGACCATGGCTACACCTTC. This chain uses TRBV20-1 with TRBJ1-2; TRBD1 agrees at 7 bases. The trim removed 4 bases at V and 6 bases at J, leaving 8 bases unmatched. CDR1 and CDR2 from the germline V gene are DFQATT and SNEGSKA (reference sequence). The CDR3 has 13 residues.

The gene calls are TRBV12-3 or TRBV12-4 and TRBJ1-4; D unclear. Trimming removed 3 bases at V and 8 bases at J, with 13 bases between. The CDR3 spans 14 residues. CDR3: CASSFGGPGEKLFF. The CDR3 DNA reads TGTGCCAGCAGTTTTGGAGGCCCGGGAGAAAAACTGTTTTTT.

V and J are TRBV5-1 and TRBJ1-4, with D tentatively TRBD1 (6 bases). The CDR3 is 18 residues long. Germline V gives CDR1 SGHRS, CDR2 YFSETQ. The V and J ends lost 4 bases and 5 bases respectively, with 24 bases between them. CDR3 residues: CASSPRRETGSGNEKLFF. As DNA, the CDR3 is TGCGCCAGCAGCCCTCGCAGGGAGACAGGTTCTGGGAATGAAAAACTGTTTTTT.

V is TRBV15 and J is TRBJ2-1; 9 nucleotides line up with TRBD2. The end of the DNA aligns better with TRBJ2-7, so the J call may be wrong. CDR3 size: 16 residues. CDR1 is LNHNV, CDR2 YYDKDF, per germline (reference sequence). The CDR3 DNA follows: TGTGCCACCAGCAGAGGGAAGCGGGGGGCCTCCAATGAGCAGTACTTC. It translates to CATSRGKRGASNEQYF.

V gene TRBV27 combines with J gene TRBJ1-2; 9 bases map to TRBD1. The CDR3 sequence is 11 residues long. V trimming: 8 bases; J trimming: 7 bases; junction bases outside the gene matches: 2. Germline V gene sequence: CDR1 MNHEY, CDR2 SMNVEV (reference sequence). CDR3 in DNA: TGTGCCAGCGGGACAGGGCGTGGCTACACCTTC. It is translated as CASGTGRGYTF.

This clonotype occurred a few times. The chain carries TRBV7-6 and TRBJ2-1; the match to TRBD1 covers 8 bases. Germline V CDR1 and CDR2: SGHVS, FNYEAQ. The CDR3 loop spans 16 amino acids. Trimming cost V 5 bases and J 2 bases; bases outside gene matches: 8. For the CDR3, the DNA is TGTGCCAGCAGCCCCCGACAGGGGCAGGCCTACAATGAGCAGTTCTTC. It yields the protein CASSPRQGQAYNEQFF. Variable domain in full (rest from reference TRBV7-6 and TRBJ2-1): GAGVSQSPRYKVTKRGQDVALRCDPISGHVSLYWYRQALGQGPEFLTYFNYEAQQDKSGLPNDRFSAERPEGSISTLTIQRTEQRDSAMYRCASSPRQGQAYNEQFFGPGTRLTVL.

The chain uses TRBV20-1 and TRBJ2-7, with 9 bases fitting TRBD1. Trimming took 6 bases from V and 1 from J; bases not matched to a gene: 4. The CDR3 is made up of 13 amino acids. The germline V gene has CDR1 DFQATT and CDR2 SNEGSKA (reference sequence). CDR3 sequence (DNA): TGCAGTGCCCCGGACAGGGGATCCTACGAGCAGTACTTC. This codes for CSAPDRGSYEQYF.

V gene TRBV5-5 combines with J gene TRBJ2-1, with D perhaps TRBD2 (6 bases). CDR3 length: 19 amino acids. CDR1 is SGHKS and CDR2 is YYEKEE in the germline V gene (reference sequence). V shed 4 bases and J shed 7 bases, with 30 bases lying between them. CDR3 nucleotide sequence: TGTGCCAGCAGCGACTCGCGTCCTTATGGCCTATGGGGGGTAAATGAGCAGTTCTTC. It codes for CASSDSRPYGLWGVNEQFF.

This clonotype was detected ten times or more. V is TRBV3-1 and J is TRBJ1-2; no definite D call. This CDR3 contains 13 residues. Germline V gene data show CDR1 as LGHDT and CDR2 as YNNKEL (reference sequence). Trimming cost V 4 bases and J 4 bases, with 10 bases left between them. The DNA for the CDR3 is TGTGCCAGCAGCCCCCCAGGCGGCTATGGCTACACCTTC. This sequence encodes CASSPPGGYGYTF.

The chain joins TRBV20-1 to TRBJ2-7; 10 positions agree with TRBD2. The CDR3 runs 15 residues. CDR1 and CDR2 from the germline V gene are DFQATT and SNEGSKA (reference sequence). Losses at the gene ends were 3 bases for V and 3 bases for J; bases not matched to a gene: 8. CDR3 sequence (DNA): TGCAGTGCTAGGGGTGGGACTAGCGAGATCTACGAGCAGTACTTC. This sequence encodes CSARGGTSEIYEQYF.

V usage is TRBV10-3 and J usage is TRBJ1-2, with unresolved D. This CDR3 region has 13 residues. V lost 2 bases and J lost 5, with 9 bases in between. CDR1 is ENHRY and CDR2 is SYGVKD in the germline V gene. The CDR3 nucleotides read TGTGCCATCAGTGAGAGCCAGAAGTATGGCTACACCTTC. It encodes CAISESQKYGYTF.

The chain is built from TRBV7-2 and TRBJ2-1; TRBD2 matches 10 bases. The DNA matches TRBJ2-7 better at its end, which makes the J call doubtful. The CDR3 has 17 residues. CDR1 is SGHTA, CDR2 FQGNSA, per germline. CDR3 in amino acids: CASSLEGTSVAYNEQYF. The DNA of the CDR3 is TGTGCCAGCAGCTTAGAAGGGACTAGCGTGGCCTACAATGAGCAGTACTTC.

The sample holds one count of this clonotype. The chain recombines TRBV20-1 with TRBJ1-1, with D perhaps matching TRBD1 (5 bases). The V and J ends lost 6 bases and 3 bases respectively, with 11 bases between them. The CDR3 is made up of 12 amino acids. Germline CDR1 reads DFQATT; CDR2 reads SNEGSKA (reference sequence). CDR3 bases: TGCAGTGCCTATCAGGGATACACTGAAGCTTTCTTT. Translation gives CSAYQGYTEAFF.

This clonotype has just one count. One end of the junction does not line up with germline, which may come from a read error. V gene TRBV20-1 combines with J gene TRBJ2-5, with D possibly being TRBD1 or TRBD2 (6 bases each). CDR1 and CDR2 (germline): DFQATT, SNEGSKA (reference sequence). The CDR3 loop spans 17 amino acids. CDR3 bases: TGCAGTACTAGAGATTGGTTGGGGGGCGTCGGGCAAGAGACCCAGTACTTC. Its protein is CSTRDWLGGVGQETQYF.

V and J are TRBV3-1 and TRBJ1-2; TRBD1 aligns across 8 bases. V shed 3 bases and J 2 bases; nucleotides not matched to a gene: 11. Germline values: CDR1 LGHDT, CDR2 YNNKEL (reference sequence). The CDR3 runs 17 residues. The CDR3 loop reads CASSQATPGQVNYGYTF. CDR3 nucleotide sequence: TGTGCCAGCAGCCAGGCAACCCCGGGACAGGTAAACTATGGCTACACCTTC.

J is TRBJ2-1 and V is TRBV7-3; D is tentatively TRBD1 or TRBD2 (5 bases each). Germline CDR1 is SGHTA and CDR2 is FQGTGA. This CDR3 comprises 16 residues. The ends were cut back, 0 bases at V and 8 bases at J, with 17 bases in the middle. CDR3 amino acids: CASSLTPEGNGYEQFF. In DNA, the CDR3 is TGTGCCAGCAGCTTAACCCCCGAGGGGAATGGGTATGAGCAGTTCTTC.

V usage is TRBV30 and J usage is TRBJ2-1; D is undetermined. V was shortened by 2 bases and J by 8 bases, with 13 bases between the two germline ends. Germline CDR1 and CDR2: GTSNPN and SVGIG (reference sequence). This CDR3 is 13 amino acids long. CDR3 in amino acids: CAWSTQPTDEQFF. CDR3 nucleotides: TGTGCCTGGAGTACCCAACCGACCGATGAGCAGTTCTTC.

This clonotype was observed a handful of times. The J gene is TRBJ1-1, the V gene TRBV6-2 or TRBV6-3; D gene uncertain. Germline V lookup: CDR1 MNHEY, CDR2 SVGEGT. This CDR3 is 14 amino acids long. Trimming shortened V by 2 bases and J by 0 bases, and 7 bases separated the two germline ends. This CDR3 reads CASSYGTMNTEAFF. CDR3 coding DNA: TGTGCCAGCAGTTACGGAACCATGAACACTGAAGCTTTCTTT.

The gene calls are TRBV20-1 and TRBJ2-3; D is possibly TRBD1 or TRBD2 (6 bases each). CDR3 length equals 12 residues. Germline V lookup: CDR1 DFQATT, CDR2 SNEGSKA (reference sequence). CDR3 amino acids: CRTEGGSDTQYF. The CDR3 nucleotides are TGCAGAACGGAGGGGGGTTCAGATACGCAGTATTTT.

This clonotype was detected only a few times. The V gene is TRBV12-3 or TRBV12-4, the J gene TRBJ1-1, with unresolved D. Trimming removed 6 bases from V and 6 bases from J, with 11 bases in between. CDR3 size: 12 residues. Here the CDR3 DNA reads TGTGCCAGCAGCGGTTTTGGGGCTGAAGCTTTCTTT. This sequence encodes CASSGFGAEAFF.

The V gene is TRBV19, the J gene TRBJ2-1; 8 bases agree with TRBD2. The junction had 11 bases not matched to a gene; V was cut back by 6 bases and J by 4 bases. Looked up from germline, CDR1 is LNHDA and CDR2 is SQIVND (reference sequence). The CDR3 spans 16 residues. This CDR3 reads CASSPPGGALYNEQFF. The CDR3 DNA sequence: TGTGCCAGTAGCCCTCCGGGGGGGGCGCTATACAATGAGCAGTTCTTC.

This clonotype was picked up a small number of times. The chain joins TRBV28 to TRBJ1-6, with D possibly matching TRBD1 (5 bases). This CDR3 spans 15 amino acids. The V end was cut by 6 bases, the J end by 5 bases, with 14 bases between. Germline assignment: CDR1 MDHEN and CDR2 SYDVKM. The DNA for the CDR3 is TGTGCCAGCAGGGACGGGGGTAGGAATAATTCACCCCTCCACTTT. It encodes CASRDGGRNNSPLHF.

This clonotype was seen only a few times. The chain combines TRBV20-1 with TRBJ2-1; maybe TRBD1 (6 bases). V gave up 5 bases and J gave up 10 bases, with 15 bases separating them. The CDR3 has 12 residues. From germline, CDR1 is DFQATT and CDR2 SNEGSKA (reference sequence). CDR3 sequence (DNA): TGCAGTGCTCCCTCCCCCGGGACAGAGCAGTTCTTC. This gives the protein CSAPSPGTEQFF.

The chain employs TRBV20-1 and TRBJ1-2; perhaps TRBD1 as D (5 bases). The germline V gene has CDR1 DFQATT and CDR2 SNEGSKA (reference sequence). Trimming left V 0 bases short and J 3 bases short, with 11 bases between. This CDR3 contains 14 residues. CDR3 bases: TGCAGTGCTAGAGATGGGGCAGTCGACTATGGCTACACCTTC. The encoded protein is CSARDGAVDYGYTF.

V gene TRBV7-9 combines with J gene TRBJ2-3; D is tentatively TRBD1 or TRBD2 (6 bases each). The CDR3 has 16 residues. Germline V CDR1 and CDR2: SEHNR, FQNEAQ (reference sequence). Trimming stripped 4 bases from V and 6 bases from J, with 20 bases between. The CDR3 loop reads CASSSPLRGAGDTQYF. As DNA, the CDR3 is TGTGCCAGCAGCTCTCCGTTAAGGGGGGCAGGGGATACGCAGTATTTT.

Only one count was recorded for this clonotype. CDR3 bases: TGTGCCAGCAGCTCCATTTACGTTTCGGGTCCGAGCACCGGGGAGCTGTTTTTT. Translated, it gives CASSSIYVSGPSTGELFF. This chain uses TRBV5-4 with TRBJ2-2; no reliable D call. CDR3 length: 18 amino acids. Germline V gives CDR1 SGHNT, CDR2 YYREEE (reference sequence). The germline V and J ends were trimmed by 3 bases and 4 bases, with 22 bases remaining between them. Full variable domain (remainder filled in from reference TRBV5-4 and TRBJ2-2): ETGVTQSPTHLIKTRGQQVTLRCSSQSGHNTVSWYQQALGQGPQFIFQYYREEENGRGNFPPRFSGLQFPNYSSELNVNALELDDSALYLCASSSIYVSGPSTGELFFGEGSRLTVL.

V and J are TRBV27 and TRBJ2-5, with D unclear. Looked up from germline, CDR1 is MNHEY and CDR2 is SMNVEV (reference sequence). The CDR3 consists of 13 residues. Trimming stripped 5 bases from V and 5 bases from J, with 12 bases between. The CDR3 here is CASSVISSETQYF. CDR3 bases: TGTGCCAGCAGTGTTATATCCTCGGAGACCCAGTACTTC.